Presented here are 14 T cell receptor beta chains from one specimen sequenced in a study of spatial heterogeneity in lung cancer. Study-wide findings and caveats: Expanded intratumoral alpha and beta TCR counts tracked tumor mutation counts.

The sample's time point: sample taken at primary tumor resection. Their antigen targets remain unknown. TCRdb called the 5' RACE reads again in MiXCR, with one record for every CDR3 protein. The sample carries 7,500 to 10,000 distinct CDR3 sequences, approximately 53% recorded once. Sample: lung tumor tissue, taken at surgery. These receptors all come from a female donor with early-stage non-small cell lung cancer.

About this clonotype: With the library built for alpha chains, this beta chain is off target and its frequency is not meaningful. This chain connects TRBV7-2 to TRBJ1-1; no reliable D call. The germline V gene has CDR1 SGHTA and CDR2 FQGNSA. This CDR3 has 14 amino acids. V lost 1 base, J lost 1 base, and 7 bases lay in between. CDR3 sequence (DNA): TGTGCCAGCAGCTTAGTTGGCAGGAACACTGAAGCTTTCTTT. It is translated as CASSLVGRNTEAFF. The full variable domain, completed using reference TRBV7-2 and TRBJ1-1, is GAGVSQSPSNKVTEKGKDVELRCDPISGHTALYWYRQSLGQGLEFLIYFQGNSAPDKSGLPSDRFSAERTGGSVSTLTIQRTQQEDSAVYLCASSLVGRNTEAFFGQGTRLTVV.

This clonotype showed up just once. A library made for alpha chains picked up this beta chain off target, so its size means little. V gene TRBV20-1 combines with J gene TRBJ1-6; TRBD1 aligns across 8 bases. The length of the CDR3 is 17 residues. V lost 0 bases, J lost 7 bases, and 11 bases stayed unmatched. From germline, CDR1 is DFQATT and CDR2 SNEGSKA (reference sequence). CDR3 sequence reads: CSARDVGIQGGNSPLHF. The CDR3 DNA is TGCAGTGCTAGAGATGTAGGAATACAGGGGGGAAATTCACCCCTCCACTTT.

Remarks on this clonotype: The library was designed around alpha chains, so this beta chain is a stray read whose abundance carries little weight. The chain links TRBV6-2 or TRBV6-3 to TRBJ2-2; 7 bases agree with TRBD1. Germline V lookup: CDR1 MNHEY, CDR2 SVGEGT. The CDR3 sequence is 16 residues long. The junction had 10 bases not matched to a gene; V was cut back by 8 bases and J by 1 base. The CDR3 sequence is CASQQRTGLNTGELFF. The CDR3 bases are TGTGCCAGCCAACAACGGACAGGTTTGAACACCGGGGAGCTGTTTTTT.

On this clonotype: This beta chain is a stray sequence in a library constructed for alpha chains; its clone size is not meaningful. The gene calls are TRBV20-1 and TRBJ1-6; 9 nucleotides align to TRBD1. V was clipped by 6 bases and J by 8 bases; unmatched bases: 5. Germline V lookup: CDR1 DFQATT, CDR2 SNEGSKA (reference sequence). The CDR3 spans 13 residues. The CDR3 protein is CSAQGQGDSPLHF. CDR3 nucleotide sequence: TGCAGTGCCCAGGGACAGGGAGATTCACCCCTCCACTTT.

Details on this clonotype: Because the library targeted alpha chains, this beta chain is an off-target read whose size means little. This sequence joins TRBV4-1 and TRBJ2-5; 8 bases agree with TRBD1. Germline CDR1 is MGHRA and CDR2 is YSYEKL. CDR3 size: 17 residues. V lost 4 bases and J lost 2; bases outside the gene matches: 12. The CDR3 loop reads CASSRQLTGGEQETQYF. Here the CDR3 DNA reads TGCGCCAGCAGCCGACAACTTACAGGGGGTGAACAAGAGACCCAGTACTTC.

Notes on this clonotype: This beta chain was picked up by a library intended for alpha chains and is off target, so its count carries little meaning. The V call is TRBV12-3 or TRBV12-4, the J call TRBJ2-4; 8 bases agree with TRBD2. V lost 1 base, J lost 4 bases, and 6 bases stayed unmatched. The CDR3 is 16 residues long. CDR3 sequence reads: CASSLDGVAGKNIQYF. The CDR3 region has the DNA TGTGCCAGCAGTTTAGACGGTGTAGCGGGGAAAAACATTCAGTACTTC.

This clonotype is categorized as large. A library made for alpha chains picked up this beta chain off target, so its size means little. This chain uses TRBV20-1 with TRBJ2-7, with 13 bases that match TRBD2. The V gene end was trimmed by 2 bases and the J gene end by 7 bases; junction bases not matched to a gene: 5. This CDR3 spans 14 amino acids. Germline-derived CDR1 and CDR2 are DFQATT and SNEGSKA (reference sequence). The CDR3 DNA is TGCAGTGCTAGATCCCGACTAGCGGGGGGAGAGCAGTACTTC. The encoded protein is CSARSRLAGGEQYF.

With respect to this clonotype: Since it is a stray read in a library aimed at alpha chains, this beta chain has a size that is not meaningful. J is TRBJ2-3 and V is TRBV29-1; the D gene could be TRBD1 or TRBD2 (6 bases each). CDR1 is SQVTM and CDR2 is ANQGSEA in the germline V gene. The germline V and J ends were trimmed by 4 bases and 1 base, with 12 bases remaining between them. This CDR3 region has 14 residues. The CDR3 here is CSVVGGSGTDTQYF. The CDR3, as DNA: TGCAGCGTTGTAGGGGGGTCTGGCACAGATACGCAGTATTTT.

This clonotype has only one observation. This beta chain is a stray read from a library made for alpha chains; its abundance is not meaningful. This chain links TRBV5-1 with TRBJ1-1; possible D gene TRBD1, 6 bases. The V gene's germline CDR1 is SGHRS and CDR2 YFSETQ. Trimming removed 0 bases at V and 3 bases at J, with 12 bases between. This CDR3 is built from 15 residues. The CDR3 spells CASSLAGGPDTEAFF. The CDR3 region has the DNA TGCGCCAGCAGCTTGGCCGGGGGGCCGGACACTGAAGCTTTCTTT.

A remark on this clonotype: This beta chain slipped into a library made for alpha chains as a stray read, so its size is not meaningful. The rearrangement links TRBV7-9 to TRBJ1-6; the match to TRBD1 covers 8 bases. CDR1 is SEHNR and CDR2 is FQNEAQ in the germline V gene (reference sequence). V trimming: 5 bases; J trimming: 11 bases; junction bases outside the gene matches: 8. The CDR3 consists of 14 residues. The CDR3: CASSQTGEVPPLHF. DNA for the CDR3: TGTGCCAGCAGCCAGACAGGGGAAGTGCCACCCCTCCACTTT.

In this sample, this clonotype turned up a few times. The library was designed around alpha chains, so this beta chain is a stray read whose abundance carries little weight. This chain joins TRBV2 and TRBJ2-7; D gene unclear. The V gene's germline CDR1 is SNHLY and CDR2 FYNNEI. The V end was cut by 0 bases, the J end by 3 bases, with 3 bases between. The CDR3 is 12 residues long. DNA of the CDR3: TGTGCCAGCAGTGAAGCAGACTACGAGCAGTACTTC. Its protein product is CASSEADYEQYF.

This clonotype was observed a handful of times. This beta chain turned up in a library designed for alpha chains; as an off-target read, its abundance says little. The rearrangement uses TRBV2 and TRBJ2-6; D is perhaps TRBD1 or TRBD2 (5 bases each). The V end was cut by 10 bases, the J end by 2 bases, with 18 bases between. The CDR3 is made up of 16 amino acids. Per the germline V gene, CDR1 is SNHLY and CDR2 is FYNNEI. Here the CDR3 reads CATDQGRRAGANVLTF. CDR3 coding DNA: TGTGCCACCGACCAGGGACGCAGGGCTGGGGCCAACGTCCTGACTTTC.

A remark on this clonotype: The library was designed around alpha chains, so this beta chain is a stray read whose abundance carries little weight. The chain joins TRBV6-5 to TRBJ1-2, with TRBD1 matching over 9 bases. This CDR3 comprises 14 residues. V lost 2 bases and J lost 7; bases outside the gene matches: 5. Looked up from germline, CDR1 is MNHEY and CDR2 is SVGAGI. The chain's CDR3 is CASSYGGQGFGYTF. CDR3 bases: TGTGCCAGCAGTTACGGGGGACAGGGCTTTGGCTACACCTTC.

This clonotype has only a few counts. Within a library made for alpha chains, this beta chain is off target, and its count is uninformative. The genes are TRBV12-3 or TRBV12-4 and TRBJ2-7; D is possibly TRBD1 (6 bases). CDR3 size: 13 residues. Trimming took 3 bases from V and 5 from J, leaving 11 bases between them. The CDR3 loop is CASSFLQGDEQYF. CDR3 DNA: TGTGCCAGCAGTTTCCTACAGGGAGACGAGCAGTACTTC.